The 6 T cell receptor beta chains below were found in one sample sequenced in a study. TCRdb called the 5' RACE reads again in MiXCR, with one record for every CDR3 protein. The table has 25,000 to 40,000 distinct CDR3 sequences, roughly 25% seen once. Sample: memory CD4+ T cells sorted from blood. Subset reported: memory CD4+ T cells, CD4+CD45RO+CD25-. Receptors originate from a female donor with breast cancer.

This clonotype was detected a few times. The chain combines TRBV6-2 or TRBV6-3 with TRBJ2-2; possible D gene TRBD1, 5 bases. The CDR3 length is 16 residues. CDR1 and CDR2 (germline): MNHEY, SVGEGT. Trimming removed 0 bases at V and 4 bases at J, with 12 bases between. CDR3 DNA: TGTGCCAGCAGTTACTCTACAGGCAACCCCACCGGGGAGCTGTTTTTT. This translates into CASSYSTGNPTGELFF.

About this clonotype: At one boundary the junction diverges from the germline segment, which might be a read error. This chain connects TRBV29-1 to TRBJ2-2; D is perhaps TRBD2 (6 bases). Per the germline V gene, CDR1 is SQVTM and CDR2 is ANQGSEA. The length of the CDR3 is 13 residues. The CDR3 DNA sequence: TGCAGCGTTGACGAGGGAAACGGCGGGGAGCCGTTTTTT. Translated, it gives CSVDEGNGGEPFF.

Comment on this clonotype: This may come from a read error, since a much larger clone is one base off. The chain links TRBV6-5 to TRBJ2-3; 11 bases map to TRBD2. The CDR3 length is 16 residues. CDR1 and CDR2 (germline): MNHEY, SVGAGI. CDR3 nucleotide sequence: TGTGCCAGCAGTTACCTAGCGGGAGGTTTTACAGGTACGCAGTATTTT. Translating it yields CASSYLAGGFTGTQYF.

The chain links TRBV7-9 to TRBJ2-3, with D perhaps TRBD1 or TRBD2 (5 bases each). V was shortened by 7 bases and J by 2 bases, with 19 bases between the two germline ends. The CDR3 extends over 16 amino acids. From germline, CDR1 is SEHNR and CDR2 FQNEAQ (reference sequence). The CDR3 sequence is CASKDEGTHLTDTQYF. The CDR3, as DNA: TGTGCCAGCAAGGACGAGGGGACGCACCTCACAGATACGCAGTATTTT.

A remark on this clonotype: The missing conserved phenylalanine or tryptophan at the end of this CDR3 makes a read error likely. This chain joins TRBV10-2 and TRBJ1-2, with TRBD1 matching over 9 bases. CDR1 is WSHSY, CDR2 SAAADI, per germline. The CDR3 is 15 residues long. Unmatched junction bases numbered 4, after V lost 5 bases and J lost 0 bases. CDR3 protein: CASSTGQGTNYGYTS. For the CDR3, the DNA is TGCGCCAGCAGTACAGGACAGGGGACTAACTATGGCTACACCTCC.

This clonotype came up a few times. A much larger clone lies one base from this, so it may be a read error. The CDR3 does not close with the conserved phenylalanine or tryptophan, likely indicating a read error. The V call is TRBV7-9, the J call TRBJ2-1; 10 bases fit TRBD2. The CDR3 extends over 14 amino acids. V gave up 5 bases and J gave up 7 bases; unmatched junction bases: 5. Germline lookup yields CDR1 SEHNR and CDR2 FQNEAQ (reference sequence). CDR3 nucleotides: TGTGCCAGCAGCCCCGGACTAGCGGCAAATGAGCAGTTCTCC. This encodes CASSPGLAANEQFS.